These T cell receptor beta chains were read from a single sample in a study of blood T cell repertoires in COVID-19. The protocol was immunoSEQ multiplex PCR, while the TCRdb copy is restricted to in-frame clones and leaves out a portion. The sample includes roughly 140,000 clones, around 90% of them seen just once. The sample was peripheral blood. The receptors originated from a man aged 65 to 85 with acute or convalescent COVID-19. The CDR3 runs from the conserved cysteine through the conserved F or W. The order of the fields is clone size, J gene, D gene, V gene, CDR3 protein, CDR3 DNA. A D gene is named only where the DNA matches it firmly. The size field is filled for only some rows; it gives once, few, many or a size class.

>.|TRBJ2-3|TRBD1|TRBV7-8
CASSLVGGQGADTQYF
TGTGCCAGCAGCTTAGTCGGGGGACAGGGGGCAGATACGCAGTATTTT
>.|TRBJ2-5|TRBD2|TRBV5-8
CASSLGRGIRETQYF
TGTGCCAGCAGCTTAGGGCGGGGGATAAGAGAGACCCAGTACTTC
>.|TRBJ1-3|TRBD1|TRBV19
CASRGGERGLAGNTIYF
TGTGCCAGTAGGGGAGGAGAAAGGGGGCTCGCTGGAAACACCATATATTTT
>.|TRBJ2-7|TRBD2|TRBV5-8
CASSFYRTSGEQYF
TGTGCCAGCAGCTTTTATCGGACTAGCGGCGAGCAGTACTTC
>.|TRBJ2-5|TRBD2|TRBV27
CASSLSQRGVAETQYF
TGTGCCAGCAGTTTATCACAGCGGGGGGTGGCGGAGACCCAGTACTTC
>.|TRBJ2-4|TRBD1|TRBV11-3
CASSLGTGSLAKNIQYF
TGTGCCAGCAGCTTAGGGACAGGTTCGCTAGCCAAAAACATTCAGTACTTC
>.|TRBJ2-7|TRBD1|TRBV6-5
CASSYSNEGAWEQYF
TGTGCCAGCAGTTACTCGAATGAGGGGGCCTGGGAGCAGTACTTC
>.|TRBJ2-3|TRBD2|TRBV19
CASSITAGEDTQYF
TGTGCCAGTAGTATTACGGCGGGAGAAGATACGCAGTATTTT
>.|TRBJ1-2|.|TRBV2
CASTPVGDTDYGYTF
TGTGCCAGCACCCCCGTTGGGGACACGGACTATGGCTACACCTTC
>.|TRBJ2-1|TRBD2|TRBV19
CASSILASGRHEQFF
TGTGCCAGTAGTATACTGGCTAGCGGGAGGCATGAGCAGTTCTTC
>.|TRBJ2-1|.|TRBV15
CATSRATAGDEQFF
TGTGCCACCAGCAGAGCTACCGCGGGTGATGAGCAGTTCTTC
>.|TRBJ2-7|TRBD2|TRBV3-1/TRBV3-2
CASSPTSGYEQYF
TGTGCCAGCAGCCCGACTAGCGGCTACGAGCAGTACTTC
>once|TRBJ2-3|TRBD1|TRBV5-1
CASSFGTGPGDTQYF
TGCGCCAGCAGCTTCGGGACAGGGCCTGGGGATACGCAGTATTTT
>.|TRBJ2-7|TRBD2|TRBV5-8
CASSRLTGTTTLSYEQYF
TGTGCCAGCAGCCGGCTAACTGGGACTACTACCCTCTCCTACGAGCAGTACTTC
>.|TRBJ2-3|.|TRBV2
CASSPQRPGPGTQYF
TGTGCCAGCAGTCCCCAGCGTCCAGGACCGGGGACGCAGTATTTT
>.|TRBJ2-3|.|TRBV7-2
CASSFRDTQYF
TGTGCCAGCAGCTTCCGAGATACGCAGTATTTT
>.|TRBJ2-7|TRBD1|TRBV6-5
CASSYDRQGTYEQYF
TGTGCCAGCAGTTACGATAGACAGGGGACCTACGAGCAGTACTTC
>.|TRBJ2-7|.|TRBV15
CATSRDRVREPLFKQYF
TGTGCCACCAGCAGAGATAGGGTGCGGGAACCTCTTTTCAAGCAGTACTTC
>.|TRBJ2-7|.|TRBV4-1
CASSQGLGRAGDEQYF
TGCGCCAGCAGCCAAGGATTAGGCCGTGCCGGGGACGAGCAGTACTTC
>.|TRBJ2-7|TRBD1|TRBV27
CASSTRTGGILYEQYF
TGTGCCAGCAGTACCAGGACAGGGGGTATTCTGTACGAGCAGTACTTC
>few|TRBJ1-1|.|TRBV7-8
CASSLIMTPGGEAFF
TGTGCCAGCAGCTTAATTATGACCCCCGGGGGAGAAGCTTTCTTT
>.|TRBJ2-7|.|TRBV13
CASSLSAPFTPTNEQYF
TGTGCCAGCAGCTTATCGGCCCCCTTTACCCCTACTAACGAGCAGTACTTC
>.|TRBJ1-4|.|TRBV7-6
CASSSGRGNEKLFF
TGTGCCAGCAGCTCTGGACGGGGGAATGAAAAACTGTTTTTT
>.|TRBJ2-5|.|TRBV28
CASSPSAGEETQYF
TGTGCCAGCAGTCCCTCGGCAGGGGAAGAGACCCAGTACTTC
>.|TRBJ1-2|.|TRBV3-1/TRBV3-2
CASSQAGSLYGYTF
TGTGCCAGCAGCCAAGCCGGGTCCCTCTATGGCTACACCTTC
>.|TRBJ2-7|TRBD2|TRBV19
CASSIGLAGVYEQYF
TGTGCCAGTAGTATAGGGCTAGCGGGGGTCTACGAGCAGTACTTC
>.|TRBJ2-7|.|TRBV7-2
CASSLEYPPSSYEQYF
TGTGCCAGCAGCTTAGAATACCCCCCGAGCTCCTACGAGCAGTACTTC
>.|TRBJ1-5|TRBD1|TRBV20-1
CSASPGQNQPQHF
TGCAGTGCTAGTCCGGGACAGAATCAGCCCCAGCATTTT
>.|TRBJ1-2|.|TRBV11-2
CASSLRAGKKYGYTF
TGTGCCAGCAGCTTAAGGGCAGGGAAGAAGTATGGCTACACCTTC
>once|TRBJ2-7|.|TRBV7-9
CASSLQGIGYEQYF
TGTGCCAGCAGCCTACAGGGCATTGGCTACGAGCAGTACTTC
>.|TRBJ1-5|.|TRBV6-5
CASTGGGNQPQHF
TGTGCCAGCACCGGGGGGGGGAATCAGCCCCAGCATTTT
>.|TRBJ2-3|.|TRBV27
CASSLIGRTDTQYF
TGTGCCAGCAGTTTAATAGGCAGGACAGATACGCAGTATTTT
>.|TRBJ2-2|.|TRBV5-1
CASSRTGTFSPANTGELFF
TGCGCCAGCAGCCGAACCGGGACATTTTCCCCAGCGAACACCGGGGAGCTGTTTTTT
>.|TRBJ1-5|.|TRBV5-1
CASSLEGGQPQHF
TGCGCCAGCAGCTTGGAGGGGGGGCAGCCCCAGCATTTT
>.|TRBJ1-2|.|TRBV3-1/TRBV3-2
CASSQDEAYYGYTF
TGTGCCAGCAGCCAAGATGAAGCCTATTATGGCTACACCTTC
>.|TRBJ1-1|TRBD1|TRBV6-5
CASSHQGQGNTEAFF
TGTGCCAGCAGCCACCAGGGACAGGGGAACACTGAAGCTTTCTTT
>.|TRBJ1-2|.|TRBV7-9
CASSLDSYGYTF
TGTGCCAGCAGCTTAGACAGTTATGGCTACACCTTC
>few|TRBJ2-2|.|TRBV3-1/TRBV3-2
CASSQVRTNTGELFF
TGTGCCAGCAGCCAAGTTCGGACTAACACCGGGGAGCTGTTTTTT
>.|TRBJ1-4|.|TRBV28
CASTSAGFSEKLFF
TGTGCCAGCACATCCGCGGGTTTTAGTGAAAAACTGTTTTTT
>.|TRBJ2-5|.|TRBV25-1
CASSVPGQVETQYF
TGTGCCAGCAGTGTGCCGGGACAAGTGGAGACCCAGTACTTC
>.|TRBJ1-1|.|TRBV12-3/TRBV12-4
CASSLEQGAFF
TGTGCCAGCAGTTTAGAACAGGGTGCTTTCTTT
>.|TRBJ2-3|.|TRBV18
CASSPTSEDTQYF
TGTGCCAGCTCACCAACTAGTGAAGATACGCAGTATTTT
>.|TRBJ2-1|.|TRBV5-1
CASSSGYGAPYNEQFF
TGCGCCAGCAGCTCCGGATATGGGGCCCCCTACAATGAGCAGTTCTTC
>.|TRBJ2-1|TRBD2|TRBV7-9
CASSLPGLADYNEQFF
TGTGCCAGCAGCCTTCCGGGACTAGCGGACTACAATGAGCAGTTCTTC
>.|TRBJ2-5|TRBD1|TRBV5-6
CASSLATGGLETQYF
TGTGCCAGCAGCTTGGCGACAGGGGGCCTGGAGACCCAGTACTTC
>.|TRBJ1-5|.|TRBV7-2
CASSLEVRSGGSNQPQHF
TGTGCCAGCAGCTTAGAGGTTAGGTCGGGAGGGAGCAATCAGCCCCAGCATTTT